Below are 21 T cell receptor beta chains sequenced from a single sample in a study of cytomegalovirus exposure and HLA in healthy donors. 13 Jbeta primers and 60 Vbeta primers were used for the PCR. TCRdb's table, derived via immunoSEQ multiplex PCR, lists solely in-frame clones and lacks some. Counted here are some 130,000 clones, approximately 86% occurring once; the ten biggest clones make up over 1.5%. The specimen was PBMCs. The receptor set was obtained from a boy aged 10-17 years in good health and CMV-seronegative.

The chain carries TRBV4-3 and TRBJ2-1; possibly TRBD2 for D (6 bases). Trimming pared 4 bases from V and 3 bases from J, leaving 10 bases between. This CDR3 has 14 amino acids. The germline V gene encodes CDR1 LGHNA and CDR2 YSLEER. CDR3 sequence: CASSPVGGYNEQFF. CDR3 in DNA: TGCGCCAGCAGCCCCGTGGGAGGCTACAATGAGCAGTTCTTC.

The chain carries TRBV4-1 and TRBJ2-1, with 11 nucleotides matching TRBD2. Germline CDR1 is MGHRA and CDR2 is YSYEKL. The V gene end was trimmed by 1 base and the J gene end by 6 bases; junction bases not matched to a gene: 5. The CDR3 is 16 residues long. The CDR3 nucleotides read TGCGCCAGCAGCCAAGCACCGGGACTAGCGGCCAATGAGCAGTTCTTC. Protein sequence: CASSQAPGLAANEQFF.

This sequence joins TRBV9 and TRBJ2-3; D possibly corresponds to TRBD1 (5 bases). Between the trimmed V and J ends, which lost 4 bases and 2 bases, there was a span of 11 bases. The CDR3 has 14 residues. From germline, CDR1 is SGDLS and CDR2 YYNGEE. The CDR3 DNA is TGTGCCAGCAGCCCCCAGGGATCCACAGATACGCAGTATTTT. This translates into CASSPQGSTDTQYF.

The CDR3 region has the DNA TGTGCCAGCAGCTTAGCGGTTAGGGGGTCACCCCTCCACTTT. This gives the protein CASSLAVRGSPLHF. V and J are TRBV7-9 and TRBJ1-6, with D maybe TRBD1 (6 bases). The CDR3 extends over 14 amino acids. Trimming cost V 0 bases and J 10 bases, with 10 bases left between them. The germline gives CDR1 SEHNR, CDR2 FQNEAQ (reference sequence).

V is TRBV5-6 and J is TRBJ1-5; D might be TRBD1 (6 bases). The CDR3 is 17 residues long. Trimming pared 0 bases from V and 4 bases from J, leaving 17 bases between. CDR1 and CDR2 (germline): SGHDT, YYEEEE. CDR3 bases: TGTGCCAGCAGCTTGGCCGGTGGGCAGGGGTCGAATCAGCCCCAGCATTTT. Amino acids: CASSLAGGQGSNQPQHF. Together with reference TRBV5-6 and TRBJ1-5, the CDR3 gives the full variable domain: DAGVTQSPTHLIKTRGQQVTLRCSPKSGHDTVSWYQQALGQGPQFIFQYYEEEERQRGNFPDRFSGHQFPNYSSELNVNALLLGDSALYLCASSLAGGQGSNQPQHFGDGTRLSIL.

The chain carries TRBV9 and TRBJ2-1; 13 bases match TRBD2. CDR1 and CDR2 from the germline V gene are SGDLS and YYNGEE. The length of the CDR3 is 16 residues. Losses at the gene ends were 0 bases for V and 8 bases for J; bases not matched to a gene: 5. In nucleotides, the CDR3 is TGTGCCAGCAGCGTAGCCGGGACTAGCGGGGTGTATGAGCAGTTCTTC. This gives the protein CASSVAGTSGVYEQFF. The full variable domain, with the rest looked up from reference TRBV9 and TRBJ2-1, is DSGVTQTPKHLITATGQRVTLRCSPRSGDLSVYWYQQSLDQGLQFLIQYYNGEERAKGNILERFSAQQFPDLHSELNLSSLELGDSALYFCASSVAGTSGVYEQFFGPGTRLTVL.

The chain links TRBV25-1 to TRBJ1-2, with 7 bases lining up with TRBD1. J lost 4 bases, V lost 2 bases, and 4 bases had no gene match. The germline V gene has CDR1 MGHDK and CDR2 SYGVNS. The CDR3 has 14 amino acids. This chain's CDR3 is CASSESSGGYGYTF. CDR3 coding DNA: TGTGCCAGCAGTGAAAGTTCAGGGGGCTATGGCTACACCTTC.

The chain has TRBV14 and TRBJ1-1; D is undetermined. The CDR3 consists of 15 residues. V dropped 0 bases and J dropped 2 bases, with 10 bases sitting between them. Germline V gene sequence: CDR1 SGHDN, CDR2 FVKESK. The CDR3 DNA is TGTGCCAGCAGCCAAGATAGGAGTCCAAACACTGAAGCTTTCTTT. This codes for CASSQDRSPNTEAFF.

Comments on this clone: The identical CDR3 is also encoded by other nucleotide sequences in the sample. V is TRBV4-3 and J is TRBJ2-7, with D possibly TRBD2 on 5 matching bases. The length of the CDR3 is 14 residues. From germline, CDR1 is LGHNA and CDR2 YSLEER. Deletions cut 1 base from V and 3 bases from J, with 10 bases between. The CDR3 DNA sequence: TGCGCCAGCAGCCAAGGTACCCGGGGCTACGAGCAGTACTTC. Translation gives CASSQGTRGYEQYF.

This clone was seen once. The chain couples TRBV5-4 to TRBJ1-1, with TRBD1 matching 10 bases. Germline assignment: CDR1 SGHNT and CDR2 YYREEE (reference sequence). With 4 bases clipped from V and 5 bases from J, the junction kept 11 bases outside the gene matches. This CDR3 comprises 16 residues. The CDR3 reads CASSDPQDRGLTEAFF. In nucleotides, the CDR3 is TGTGCCAGCAGCGACCCTCAAGACAGGGGGCTAACTGAAGCTTTCTTT. Complete variable domain (other parts from reference TRBV5-4 and TRBJ1-1): ETGVTQSPTHLIKTRGQQVTLRCSSQSGHNTVSWYQQALGQGPQFIFQYYREEENGRGNFPPRFSGLQFPNYSSELNVNALELDDSALYLCASSDPQDRGLTEAFFGQGTRLTVV.

J is TRBJ2-7 and V is TRBV6-6; TRBD1 agrees at 7 bases. Losses at the gene ends were 7 bases for V and 0 bases for J; bases not matched to a gene: 3. The CDR3 has 13 residues. In germline, CDR1 is MNHNY, CDR2 SVGAGI (reference sequence). As DNA, the CDR3 is TGTGCCAGCAATCAGGGGGTCTCCTACGAGCAGTACTTC. Amino acids: CASNQGVSYEQYF.

The J gene is TRBJ2-1, the V gene TRBV4-3; perhaps TRBD1 as D (8 bases). Germline V gene sequence: CDR1 LGHNA, CDR2 YSLEER. V dropped 2 bases and J dropped 14 bases, with 16 bases sitting between them. The CDR3 has 13 amino acids. In DNA form, the CDR3 reads TGCGCCAGCAGCCAATCACAGGGGGGGGTAAAGTTCTTC. This translates into CASSQSQGGVKFF.

V is TRBV19 and J is TRBJ1-6, with D perhaps TRBD1 (5 bases). The V gene's germline CDR1 is LNHDA and CDR2 SQIVND (reference sequence). V was pared by 5 bases and J by 6 bases, with 17 bases between. CDR3 length equals 16 residues. CDR3 region: CASSRDGTPGNSPLHF. CDR3 DNA: TGTGCCAGTAGTCGGGACGGGACTCCTGGTAATTCACCCCTCCACTTT.

V usage is TRBV6-5 and J usage is TRBJ2-7, with 13 bases fitting TRBD2. V shed 6 bases, J shed 2 bases, and the junction held 4 bases outside the gene matches. Germline lookup yields CDR1 MNHEY and CDR2 SVGAGI. CDR3 length: 15 residues. As DNA, the CDR3 is TGTGCCAGCAGGCTGGGACTAGCGGGAACCTACGAGCAGTACTTC. This codes for CASRLGLAGTYEQYF.

This chain's CDR3 is CASSAGTQNTEAFF. Here the CDR3 DNA reads TGTGCCAGCAGCGCCGGGACACAAAACACTGAAGCTTTCTTT. The rearrangement joins TRBV7-6 to TRBJ1-1; tentatively, D is TRBD1 (6 bases). The CDR3 contains 14 residues. CDR1 SGHVS and CDR2 FNYEAQ come from the germline V gene. The V gene lost 5 bases and the J gene lost 2 bases, with 12 bases spanning the gap.

This chain joins TRBV14 and TRBJ2-1, with a tentative D call TRBD2 (6 bases). V was pared by 1 base and J by 0 bases, with 22 bases between. CDR3 length equals 20 residues. Germline-derived CDR1 and CDR2 are SGHDN and FVKESK. The CDR3 coding sequence is TGTGCCAGCAGCCAAGCAAGTGGTAGGTGGGAGGAGAGCTCCTACAATGAGCAGTTCTTC. Translation: CASSQASGRWEESSYNEQFF.

The chain combines TRBV10-2 with TRBJ2-5; the D is unclear. The CDR3 spans 13 residues. Trimming removed 6 bases at V and 4 bases at J, with 12 bases between. The germline V gene has CDR1 WSHSY and CDR2 SAAADI. The CDR3 coding sequence is TGCGCCAGCAGGTCGGGTATTCTAGAGACCCAGTACTTC. It translates to CASRSGILETQYF.

This chain connects TRBV19 to TRBJ2-6; no definite D call. Trimming cost V 6 bases and J 2 bases, with 5 bases left between them. Germline V gene data show CDR1 as LNHDA and CDR2 as SQIVND (reference sequence). This CDR3 spans 13 amino acids. CDR3 in DNA: TGTGCCAGTAGCCTTCCTGGGGCCAACGTCCTGACTTTC. Translating gives CASSLPGANVLTF.

This rearrangement joins TRBV7-7 to TRBJ1-1, with a tentative D call TRBD1 (5 bases). The CDR3 has 13 residues. V gave up 5 bases and J gave up 1 base, with 8 bases separating them. From germline, CDR1 is SSHAT and CDR2 FNYEAQ (reference sequence). DNA of the CDR3: TGTGCCAGCAGCAAAGGGGAGAACACTGAAGCTTTCTTT. Its translation is CASSKGENTEAFF.

CDR3 sequence reads: CASSLVGQNQPQHF. The CDR3 nucleotides are TGTGCCAGCAGCTTGGTAGGACAGAATCAGCCCCAGCATTTT. The rearrangement uses TRBV5-5 and TRBJ1-5, with a tentative D call TRBD1 (6 bases). CDR1 is SGHKS and CDR2 is YYEKEE in the germline V gene (reference sequence). CDR3 length equals 14 residues. Trimming took off 0 bases at V and 4 bases at J, with 8 bases between the two ends.

This chain joins TRBV11-3 and TRBJ1-1; tentatively, D is TRBD1 (5 bases). This CDR3 has 13 residues. CDR1 and CDR2 from the germline V gene are SGHNT and YENEEA. Trimming removed 3 bases at V and 3 bases at J, with 8 bases between. CDR3 nucleotide sequence: TGTGCCAGCAGCTTTGACAGCTACACTGAAGCTTTCTTT. It translates to CASSFDSYTEAFF.